One and the same sample provided the 2 T cell receptor beta chains below, sequenced in a study of blood T cells in healthy people across ages (dated by TCRdb to between 2014 and 2017). Libraries were prepared through 5' RACE. Instrument on record: Illumina HiSeq 2500. The second PCR ran for about 7 to 11 cycles and used a J-beta primer mix along with a sample-barcoded 5' primer. The public reads were run again by TCRdb, first through fastp at Q25 and then through MiXCR, and only productive beta chains were kept. Rows are combined by CDR3 protein, so each entry shows the most common genes and DNA. The table for this sample lists about 760,000 distinct CDR3 sequences; just under 25% of them were counted only once. The top ten constitute just under 9.5% of the sample. The data also belong to a second study, concerning T cells of mothers and their children.

Specimen: blood. These receptors were obtained from a boy aged 5-17 years in good health.

The V and J genes are TRBV12-3 or TRBV12-4 and TRBJ2-3, with 7 bases matching TRBD1. Unmatched junction bases numbered 5, after V lost 3 bases and J lost 2 bases. The CDR3 is 15 amino acids. As DNA, the CDR3 is TGTGCCAGCAGTTTTCGGGACAGCATCACAGATACGCAGTATTTT. Encoded protein: CASSFRDSITDTQYF.

This chain links TRBV24-1 with TRBJ2-5; 9 nucleotides align to TRBD1. The end of the DNA fits TRBJ2-7 better, so the J call may be wrong. This CDR3 spans 15 amino acids. Germline V gene sequence: CDR1 KGHDR, CDR2 SFDVKD. In nucleotides, the CDR3 is TGTGCCACCGCTCATACGGGACAGGGAATCTACGAGCAGTACTTC. It is translated as CATAHTGQGIYEQYF.